This TCR beta chain comes out of a study of T cells in localized non-small cell lung cancer. The method was immunoSEQ multiplex PCR; TCRdb's version includes in-frame clones alone and lacks a portion of them. The sample holds tens of thousands of clones, approximately 90% seen once. Notes on this clone: The antigen remains unidentified.

Study conclusions and caveats: There were a median around 57 of the top 100 tumor clones appearing in adjacent lung. Blood T cell density predicted longer survival; adjacent-lung clonality, shorter. Heterogeneity is still possible, as just one tumor region was sequenced. Tumor trailed uninvolved adjacent lung in T cell clonality, which peaked there.

The sequence derives from a woman aged 35-75 years with stage I squamous cell lung carcinoma. Sequencing was performed on peripheral blood, taken before any cancer treatment.

This CDR3 is CASSRGGNTDTQYF. CDR3 bases: TGTGCCAGCAGCCGGGGAGGGAACACAGATACGCAGTATTTT. The J gene is TRBJ2-3, the V gene TRBV4-2; the match to TRBD2 covers 7 bases. Germline V gene sequence: CDR1 LGHNA, CDR2 YNFKEQ. The CDR3 runs to 14 residues. Losses at the gene ends were 4 bases for V and 2 bases for J; bases not matched to a gene: 3.